This T cell receptor (beta chain) was observed in a study of cytomegalovirus exposure and HLA in healthy donors. It was with 60 Vbeta and 13 Jbeta primers that the PCR ran. The protocol was immunoSEQ multiplex PCR, while the TCRdb copy is restricted to in-frame clones and leaves out a portion. Of roughly 230,000 clones in the sample, roughly 91% were seen once. Germline CDR1 SGHAT, CDR2 FQNNGV. The CDR3 contains 13 residues. V was shortened by 3 bases and J by 4 bases, with 7 bases between the two germline ends. Study results and caveats: Researchers reported from a later analysis that most CMV-associated TCR beta chains appeared HLA-restricted. An ancestry cluster, one associated with Asian ancestry, reportedly showed fewer N-insertions than the roughly 610-donor mean in a later analysis.

About this clone itself: Antigen: not known.

The sample comprised PBMCs. The TCR originated in a girl aged 2-15 years in good health and CMV-seronegative. The rearrangement links TRBV11-2 to TRBJ1-5; D unresolved. CDR3 sequence (DNA): TGTGCCAGCAGCTTGGGCCTTAATCAGCCCCAGCATTTT. Translated, it gives CASSLGLNQPQHF. The full variable domain, rest sourced from reference TRBV11-2 and TRBJ1-5, is EAGVAQSPRYKIIEKRQSVAFWCNPISGHATLYWYQQILGQGPKLLIQFQNNGVVDDSQLPKDRFSAERLKGVDSTLKIQPAKLEDSAVYLCASSLGLNQPQHFGDGTRLSIL.